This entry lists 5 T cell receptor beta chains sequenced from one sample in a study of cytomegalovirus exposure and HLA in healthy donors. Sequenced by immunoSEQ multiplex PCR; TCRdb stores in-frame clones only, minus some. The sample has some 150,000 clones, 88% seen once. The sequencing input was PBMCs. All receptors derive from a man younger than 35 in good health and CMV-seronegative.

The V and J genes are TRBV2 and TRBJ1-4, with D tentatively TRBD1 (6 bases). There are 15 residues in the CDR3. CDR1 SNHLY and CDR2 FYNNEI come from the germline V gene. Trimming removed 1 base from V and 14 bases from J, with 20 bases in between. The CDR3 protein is CASSEVRQGSSPLFF. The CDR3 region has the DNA TGTGCCAGCAGTGAAGTAAGGCAGGGGAGCAGTCCCCTGTTTTTT. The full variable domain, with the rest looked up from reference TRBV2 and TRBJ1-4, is EPEVTQTPSHQVTQMGQEVILRCVPISNHLYFYWYRQILGQKVEFLVSFYNNEISEKSEIFDDQFSVERPDGSNFTLKIRSTKLEDSAMYFCASSEVRQGSSPLFFGSGTQLSVL.

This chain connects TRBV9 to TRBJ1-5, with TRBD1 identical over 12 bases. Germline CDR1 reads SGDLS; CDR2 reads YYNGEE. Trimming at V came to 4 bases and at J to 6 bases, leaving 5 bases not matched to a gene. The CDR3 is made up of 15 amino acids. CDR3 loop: CASSTGQGARQPQHF. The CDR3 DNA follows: TGTGCCAGCAGCACGGGACAGGGGGCACGTCAGCCCCAGCATTTT.

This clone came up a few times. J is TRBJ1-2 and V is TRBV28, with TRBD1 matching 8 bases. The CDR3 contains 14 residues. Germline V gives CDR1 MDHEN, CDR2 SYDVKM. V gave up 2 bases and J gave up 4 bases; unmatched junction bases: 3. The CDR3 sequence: CASSLGQGSYGYTF. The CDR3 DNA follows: TGTGCCAGCAGTTTAGGACAGGGAAGCTATGGCTACACCTTC.

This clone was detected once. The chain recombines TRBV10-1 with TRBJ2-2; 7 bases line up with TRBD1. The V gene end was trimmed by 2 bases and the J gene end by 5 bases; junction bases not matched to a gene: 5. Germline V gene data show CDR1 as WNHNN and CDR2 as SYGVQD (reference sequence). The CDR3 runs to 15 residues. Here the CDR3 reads CASSEIQGPTGELFF. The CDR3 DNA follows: TGCGCCAGCAGTGAGATACAGGGGCCAACCGGGGAGCTGTTTTTT.

CDR3 nucleotide sequence: TGTGCCAGCTCGAGAAACGGAGGTGGGACTGAAGCTTTCTTT. This encodes CASSRNGGGTEAFF. V and J are TRBV6-1 and TRBJ1-1, with unresolved D. CDR1 MNHNS and CDR2 SASEGT come from the germline V gene. The CDR3 runs to 14 residues. Trimming took 8 bases from V and 5 from J, leaving 18 bases between them.